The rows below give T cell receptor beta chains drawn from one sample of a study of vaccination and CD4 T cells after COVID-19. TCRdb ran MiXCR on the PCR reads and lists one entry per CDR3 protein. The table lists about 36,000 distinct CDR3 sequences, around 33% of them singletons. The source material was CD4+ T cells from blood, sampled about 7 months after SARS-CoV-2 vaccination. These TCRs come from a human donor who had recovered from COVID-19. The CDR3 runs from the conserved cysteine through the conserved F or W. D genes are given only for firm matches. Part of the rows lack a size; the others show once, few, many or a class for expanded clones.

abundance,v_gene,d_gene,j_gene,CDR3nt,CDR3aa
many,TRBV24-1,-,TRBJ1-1,TGTGCCACCAGACGGACCCTCGGAACTGAAGCTTTCTTT,CATRRTLGTEAFF
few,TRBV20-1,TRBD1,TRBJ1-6,TGCAGTGCTAGAGGTGGGACAGGCCCCTCACCCCTCCACTTT,CSARGGTGPSPLHF
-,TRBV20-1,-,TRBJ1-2,TGCAGTGCGGCCTGGGGACCTTACGAGTTGGGCTATGGCTACACCTTC,CSAAWGPYELGYGYTF
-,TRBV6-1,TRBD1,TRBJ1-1,TGTGCCAGCAGTGAACAGTTCCCGGGACAGACGATGAACACTGAAGCTTTCTTT,CASSEQFPGQTMNTEAFF
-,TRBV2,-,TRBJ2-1,TGTGCCAGCAGTGACAATAATGAGGGGAATGAGCAGTTCTTC,CASSDNNEGNEQFF
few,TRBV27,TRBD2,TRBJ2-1,TGTGCCAGCAGTTTCATTTCCGCTAGCGGAACTTACAATGAGCAGTTCTTC,CASSFISASGTYNEQFF
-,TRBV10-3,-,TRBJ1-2,TGTGCCATCAGTGAGGCCTTGTATGGCTACACCTTC,CAISEALYGYTF
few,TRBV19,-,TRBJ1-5,TGTGCCAGTAGTAACGGGGCCCATCAGCCCCAGCATTTT,CASSNGAHQPQHF
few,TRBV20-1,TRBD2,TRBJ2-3,TGCAGTGCTCCCCGGGGCGGGAGCAGGGATACGCAGTATTTT,CSAPRGGSRDTQYF
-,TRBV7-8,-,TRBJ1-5,TGTGCCAGCAGCTTAGATTTCAGGGCTCCCCAGCCCCAGCATTTT,CASSLDFRAPQPQHF
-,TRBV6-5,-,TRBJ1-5,TGTGCCAGCAGTTACCAGGGCCCCCAGCATTTT,CASSYQGPQHF
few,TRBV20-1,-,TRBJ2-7,TGCAGTGCTAGAGATCGCCGCGGCTCCTACGAGCAGTACTTC,CSARDRRGSYEQYF
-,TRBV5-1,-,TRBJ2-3,TGCGCCAGCAGCCGGTCCTCCGGGACGGGAAATACGCAGTATTTT,CASSRSSGTGNTQYF
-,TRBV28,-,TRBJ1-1,TGTGCCAGCAGTCTACTGCGGTTGAACACTGAAGCTTTCTTT,CASSLLRLNTEAFF
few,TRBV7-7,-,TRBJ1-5,TGTGCCAGCAGCCACTCGTGGGCGGACATAGGGTTTGGCAATCAGCCCCAGCATTTT,CASSHSWADIGFGNQPQHF
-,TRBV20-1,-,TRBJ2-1,TGCAGTGCTGGGGAGCCCTACAATGAGCAGTTCTTC,CSAGEPYNEQFF
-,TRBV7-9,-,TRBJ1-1,TGTGCCAGCAGCCTGACAGAAATTGAAGCTTTCTTT,CASSLTEIEAFF
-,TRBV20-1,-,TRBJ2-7,TGCAGTGCTCCCACAGACTCCTACGAGCAGTACTTC,CSAPTDSYEQYF